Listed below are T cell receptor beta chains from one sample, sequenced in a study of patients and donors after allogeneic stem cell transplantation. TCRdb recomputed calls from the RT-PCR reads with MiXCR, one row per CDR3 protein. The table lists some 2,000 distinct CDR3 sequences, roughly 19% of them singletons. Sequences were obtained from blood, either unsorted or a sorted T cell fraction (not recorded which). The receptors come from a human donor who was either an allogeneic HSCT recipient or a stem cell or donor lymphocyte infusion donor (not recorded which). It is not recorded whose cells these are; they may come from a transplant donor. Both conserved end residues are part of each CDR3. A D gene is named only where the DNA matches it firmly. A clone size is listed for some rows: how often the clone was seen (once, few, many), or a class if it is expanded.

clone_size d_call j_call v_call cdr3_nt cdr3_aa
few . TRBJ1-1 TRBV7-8 TGTGCCAGCAGTGTCCTGGGGAGCACTGAAGCTTTCTTT CASSVLGSTEAFF
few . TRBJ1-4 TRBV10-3 TGTGCCATCAGTGCTCAGGGGCTTAATGAAAAACTGTTTTTT CAISAQGLNEKLFF
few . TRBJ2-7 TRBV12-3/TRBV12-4 TGTGCCAGCAGCACAGGGTTTTACGAGCAGTACTTC CASSTGFYEQYF
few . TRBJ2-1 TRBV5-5 TGTGCCAGCAGCACTTACTCATTGCGGACCTACAATGAGCAGTTCTTC CASSTYSLRTYNEQFF
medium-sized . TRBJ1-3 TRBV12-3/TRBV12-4 TGTGCCAGCAGTTTGACTGCCAGGTCCTCTGGAAACACCATATATTTT CASSLTARSSGNTIYF
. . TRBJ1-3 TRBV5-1 TGCGCCAGCAGCCCCCGGGTCTCTGGAAACACCATATATTTT CASSPRVSGNTIYF
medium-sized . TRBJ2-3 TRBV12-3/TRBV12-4 TGTGCCAGCACCGCGGGGGCCGGCACAGATACGCAGTATTTT CASTAGAGTDTQYF
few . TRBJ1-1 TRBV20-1 TGCAGTGCCCCGGAAGGGCGCACAAGGTGGACTGAAGCTTTCTTT CSAPEGRTRWTEAFF
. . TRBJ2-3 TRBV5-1 TGCGCCAGCAGCTCAACGGGGGATACGCAGTATTTT CASSSTGDTQYF
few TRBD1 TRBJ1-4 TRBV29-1 TGCAGCGCAGCCGTCATTGACAGGGGAGGTGAAAAACTGTTTTTT CSAAVIDRGGEKLFF
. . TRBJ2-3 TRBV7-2 TGTGCCAGCAGCCAGCTCGGGGGTACGCAGTATTTT CASSQLGGTQYF
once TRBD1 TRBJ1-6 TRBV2 TGTGCCAGCAGATGGGACAGGGGAGGCTCACCCCTCCACTTT CASRWDRGGSPLHF
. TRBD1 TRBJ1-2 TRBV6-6 TGTGCCAGCACAGGGGGCGGACGCTACACCTTC CASTGGGRYTF
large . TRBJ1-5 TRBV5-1 TGCGCCAGCAGCCCAGGGGCAAATAGCAATCAGCCCCAGCATTTT CASSPGANSNQPQHF
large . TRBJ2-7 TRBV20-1 TGCAGTGCCCCAGGGAGGGGACAGTCCTACGAGCAGTACTTC CSAPGRGQSYEQYF
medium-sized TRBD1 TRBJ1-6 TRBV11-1 TGTGCCAGCAGCGGCCAAAGGACAGGGAGATCCGTCCACTTT CASSGQRTGRSVHF
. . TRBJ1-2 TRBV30 TGTGCCTGGAGTGTTCGGGGGGACTATGGCTACACCTTC CAWSVRGDYGYTF
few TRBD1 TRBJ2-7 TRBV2 TGTGCCAGCGGGCAGACAGGGCCCGAGCAGTACTTC CASGQTGPEQYF
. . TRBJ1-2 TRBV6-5 TGTGCCAGCAGTTACCAGGGTGCGGGCTACACCTTC CASSYQGAGYTF
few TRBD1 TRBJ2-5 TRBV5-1 TGCGCCAGCAGCCGTGGACAGGCGGGTTTTTCACAAGAGACCCAGTACTTC CASSRGQAGFSQETQYF
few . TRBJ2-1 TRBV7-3 TGTGCCAGCAGCCCCCGGGGGGACACGTCCTACAATGAGCAGTTCTTC CASSPRGDTSYNEQFF
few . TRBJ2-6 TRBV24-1 TGTGCCACCAGTGGGACCTCTGGGGCCAACGTCCTGACTTTC CATSGTSGANVLTF
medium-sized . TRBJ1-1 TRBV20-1 TGCAGTGCTAGAGATCCGACCCTATCGCCAGCTTTCTTT CSARDPTLSPAFF
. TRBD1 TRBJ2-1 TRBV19 TGTGCCAGTTCACCGGGACAGGGTTCATACAATGAGCAGTTCTTC CASSPGQGSYNEQFF
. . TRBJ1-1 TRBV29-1 TGCAGCGTTGAAGACCCACCAGGGGCTTTCTTT CSVEDPPGAFF
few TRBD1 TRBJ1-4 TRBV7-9 TGTGCCAGCAGCTTAGGGGACAGGCTTGAAAAACTGTTTTTT CASSLGDRLEKLFF
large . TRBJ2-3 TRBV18 TGTGCCAGCTCACCGAGGGCTAGCACAGATACGCAGTATTTT CASSPRASTDTQYF
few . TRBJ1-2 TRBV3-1 TGTGCCAGCAGCCCGCAGACCGCCTGGGGCTATGGCTACACCTTC CASSPQTAWGYGYTF
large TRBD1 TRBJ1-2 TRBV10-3 TGTGCCATCAGCAGATTCTCCGGACAGGGGAACTATGGCTACACCTTC CAISRFSGQGNYGYTF
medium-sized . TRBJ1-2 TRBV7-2 TGTGCCAGCAGCTTTCACAGGGATGGCTACACCTTC CASSFHRDGYTF
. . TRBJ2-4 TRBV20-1 TGCAGCGGAGCGGGTACCAAAAACATTCAGTACTTC CSGAGTKNIQYF
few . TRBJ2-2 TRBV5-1 TGCGCCAGCAGAACGGCAGGAGGGCAGGGGAACACCGGGGAGCTGTTTTTT CASRTAGGQGNTGELFF
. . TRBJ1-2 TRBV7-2 TGTGCCAGCAGCTTAGCCAGGTCCTATGGCTACACCTTC CASSLARSYGYTF
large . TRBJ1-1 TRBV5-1 TGCGCCAGCAGCTTCGGGGCAGATGAAGCTTTCTTT CASSFGADEAFF
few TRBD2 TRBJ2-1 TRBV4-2 TGTGCCAGCAGCCAAGATGGAACTAGCGGCTACAATGAGCAGTTCTTC CASSQDGTSGYNEQFF
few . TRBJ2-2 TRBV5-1 TGCGCCAGCAGCTTGCCGGGCATGAACACCGGGGAGCTGTTTTTT CASSLPGMNTGELFF
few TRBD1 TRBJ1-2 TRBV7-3 TGTGCCAGCAGTAGGACAGGGGGCCGGTATGGCTACACCTTC CASSRTGGRYGYTF
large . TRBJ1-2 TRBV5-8 TGTGCCAGCAGCCGACAGACTGGCTACACCTTC CASSRQTGYTF
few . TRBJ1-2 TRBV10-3 TGTGCCATCAGTGAGTCCGGGGTTTACGGCGGCTACACCTTC CAISESGVYGGYTF
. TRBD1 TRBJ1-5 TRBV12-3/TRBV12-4 TGTGCCAGCAGGGGGACAGGGAATCAGCCCCAGCATTTT CASRGTGNQPQHF
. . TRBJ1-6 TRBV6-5 TGTGCCAGCAGTTACCGGGGTAGCAATTCACCCCTCCACTTT CASSYRGSNSPLHF
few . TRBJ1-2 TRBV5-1 TGCGCCAGTAGACCCGCTAACTATGGCTACACCTTC CASRPANYGYTF
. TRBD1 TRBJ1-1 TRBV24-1 TGTGCCACCTCAGGACAGGGCCTGAACACTGAATCTTTCTTT CATSGQGLNTESFF
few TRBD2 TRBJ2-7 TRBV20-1 TGCAGTGCTAGAGATTCGGCTAGCGGGGAATACGAGCAGTACTTC CSARDSASGEYEQYF
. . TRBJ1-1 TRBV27 TGTGCCAGCAGTTTACGCGGGAGCACTGAAGCTTTCTTT CASSLRGSTEAFF
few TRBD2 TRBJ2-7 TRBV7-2 TGTGCCAGCAGCTTAGAAGGACTAGGCCCCTACGAGCAGTACTTC CASSLEGLGPYEQYF
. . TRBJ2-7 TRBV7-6 TGTGCCAGCAGCTTAGCGGGGGGTGCCTACGAGCAGTACTTC CASSLAGGAYEQYF
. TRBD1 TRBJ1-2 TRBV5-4 TGTGCCAGCAGCTTGGGGACAGGGAGCTATGGCTACACCTTC CASSLGTGSYGYTF
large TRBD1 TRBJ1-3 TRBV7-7 TGTGCCAGCAGCCCGACAGGGGATGGAAACACCATATATTTT CASSPTGDGNTIYF
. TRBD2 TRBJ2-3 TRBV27 TGTGCCAGCAGCAGACTAGCGGGAGGGGATACGCAGTATTTT CASSRLAGGDTQYF
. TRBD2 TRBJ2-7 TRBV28 TGTGCCAGCAGTCCCGGGACTAGCGGGGGGCCCGCCTACGAGCAGTACTTC CASSPGTSGGPAYEQYF
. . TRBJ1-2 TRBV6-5 TGTGCCAGCAGTTACAGCACAGCATACTATGGCTACACCTTC CASSYSTAYYGYTF